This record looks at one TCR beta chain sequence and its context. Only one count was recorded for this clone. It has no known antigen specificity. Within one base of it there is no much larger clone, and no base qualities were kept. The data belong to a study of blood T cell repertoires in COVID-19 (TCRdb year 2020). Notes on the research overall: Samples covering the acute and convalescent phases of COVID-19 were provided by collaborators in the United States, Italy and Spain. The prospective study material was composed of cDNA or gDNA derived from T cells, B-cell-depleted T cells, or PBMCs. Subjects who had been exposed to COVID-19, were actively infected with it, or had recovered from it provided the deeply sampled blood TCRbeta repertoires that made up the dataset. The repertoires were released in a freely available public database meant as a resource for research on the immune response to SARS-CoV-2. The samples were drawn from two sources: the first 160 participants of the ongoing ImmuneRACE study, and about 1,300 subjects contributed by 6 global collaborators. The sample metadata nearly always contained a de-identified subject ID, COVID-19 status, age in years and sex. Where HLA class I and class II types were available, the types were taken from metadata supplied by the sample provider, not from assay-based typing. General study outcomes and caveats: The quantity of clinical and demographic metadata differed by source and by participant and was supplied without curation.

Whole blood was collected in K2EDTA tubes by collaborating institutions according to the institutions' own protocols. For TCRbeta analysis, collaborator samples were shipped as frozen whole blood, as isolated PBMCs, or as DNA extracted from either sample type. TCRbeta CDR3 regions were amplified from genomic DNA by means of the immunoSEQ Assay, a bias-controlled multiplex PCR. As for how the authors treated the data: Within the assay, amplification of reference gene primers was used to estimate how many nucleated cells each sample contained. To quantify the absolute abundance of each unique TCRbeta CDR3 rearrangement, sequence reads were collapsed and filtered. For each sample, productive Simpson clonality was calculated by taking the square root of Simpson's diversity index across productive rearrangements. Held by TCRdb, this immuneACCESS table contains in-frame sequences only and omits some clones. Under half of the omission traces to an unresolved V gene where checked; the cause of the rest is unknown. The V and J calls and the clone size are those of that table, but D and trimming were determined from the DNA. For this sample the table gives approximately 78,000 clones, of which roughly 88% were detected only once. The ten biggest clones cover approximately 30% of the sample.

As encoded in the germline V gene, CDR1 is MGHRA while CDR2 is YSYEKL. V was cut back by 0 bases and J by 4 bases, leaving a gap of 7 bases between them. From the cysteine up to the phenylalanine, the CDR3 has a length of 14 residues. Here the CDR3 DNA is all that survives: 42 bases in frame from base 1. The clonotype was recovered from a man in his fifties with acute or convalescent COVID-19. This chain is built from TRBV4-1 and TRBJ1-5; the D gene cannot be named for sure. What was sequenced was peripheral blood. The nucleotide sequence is TGCGCCAGCAGCCAAGACCGAGTAAATCAGCCCCAGCATTTT. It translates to CASSQDRVNQPQHF.